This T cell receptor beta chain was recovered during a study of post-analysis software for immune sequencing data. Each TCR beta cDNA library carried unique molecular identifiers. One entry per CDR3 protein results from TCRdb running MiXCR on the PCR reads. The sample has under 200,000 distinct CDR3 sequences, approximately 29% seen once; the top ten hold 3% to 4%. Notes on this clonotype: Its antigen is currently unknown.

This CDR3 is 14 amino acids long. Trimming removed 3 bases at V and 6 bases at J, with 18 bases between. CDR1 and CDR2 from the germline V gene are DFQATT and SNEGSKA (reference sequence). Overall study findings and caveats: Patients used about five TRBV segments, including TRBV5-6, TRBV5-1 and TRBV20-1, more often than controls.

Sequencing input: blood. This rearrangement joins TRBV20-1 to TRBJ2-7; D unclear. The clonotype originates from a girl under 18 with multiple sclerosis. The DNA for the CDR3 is TGCAGTGCTAGCCCGGGCCCCTTTTTGAGCGAGCAGTACTTC. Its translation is CSASPGPFLSEQYF.